These T cell receptor beta chains were read from a single sample in a study of T-cell reconstitution after alpha-beta-depleted transplantation in children. TCRdb fed the PCR reads into MiXCR, producing one record per CDR3 protein. The sample yields about 610,000 distinct CDR3 sequences, roughly a tenth seen once. The input for sequencing was PBMCs from the stem cell graft donor, taken from the stem cell graft. These receptor sequences come from a human donor who donated a stem cell graft to a child with acute myeloid leukemia. Both conserved end residues are part of each CDR3. The D gene is left open where the match is weak. Size tells how often a clone was seen (once, few, many) or the class of an expanded clone, and some rows leave it out.

few	TRBD1	TRBV6-2/TRBV6-3	TRBJ2-3	CASSFRAGGYYTDTQYF	TGTGCCAGCAGTTTCCGGGCAGGGGGCTACTACACAGATACGCAGTATTTT
few	.	TRBV7-9	TRBJ2-1	CASSLARVHNEQFF	TGTGCCAGCAGCTTAGCCCGGGTCCACAATGAGCAGTTCTTC
few	.	TRBV20-1	TRBJ1-1	CSASERQRTEAFF	TGCAGTGCTAGTGAACGACAACGCACTGAAGCTTTCTTT
many	.	TRBV20-1	TRBJ2-7	CSASAPATATYEQYF	TGCAGTGCTAGCGCACCCGCGACAGCCACCTACGAGCAGTACTTC
.	.	TRBV28	TRBJ1-4	CAAGRRKNEKLFF	TGTGCCGCGGGGAGGAGGAAAAATGAAAAACTGTTTTTT
few	.	TRBV20-1	TRBJ2-7	CSARAPVVYEQYF	TGCAGTGCTAGAGCCCCGGTAGTCTACGAGCAGTACTTC
many	.	TRBV12-3/TRBV12-4	TRBJ2-6	CASSSGANVLTF	TGTGCCAGCAGTTCAGGGGCCAACGTCCTGACTTTC
.	TRBD1	TRBV25-1	TRBJ1-2	CASSRQGRGNGYTF	TGTGCCAGCAGTAGACAGGGGCGGGGAAATGGCTACACCTTC
many	.	TRBV12-3/TRBV12-4	TRBJ2-4	CASSQDRQLAKNIQYF	TGTGCCAGCAGTCAAGACAGGCAACTAGCCAAAAACATTCAGTACTTC
many	TRBD2	TRBV9	TRBJ2-7	CASSVALAGAHYEQYF	TGTGCCAGCAGCGTAGCACTAGCGGGAGCCCACTACGAGCAGTACTTC
few	.	TRBV20-1	TRBJ2-7	CSARDGRVYEQYF	TGCAGTGCTAGAGATGGTAGGGTCTACGAGCAGTACTTC
few	TRBD1	TRBV7-9	TRBJ1-1	CASSSGQRDTEAFF	TGTGCCAGCAGCTCGGGACAGAGGGACACTGAAGCTTTCTTT
few	.	TRBV6-5	TRBJ1-1	CASRQLNTEAFF	TGTGCCAGTCGACAGTTGAACACTGAAGCTTTCTTT
few	TRBD1	TRBV27	TRBJ2-7	CASSQPGQGVYEQYF	TGTGCCAGCAGTCAACCGGGACAGGGGGTCTACGAGCAGTACTTC
.	.	TRBV29-1	TRBJ2-3	CSVVGDPGRGGTDTQYF	TGCAGCGTTGTTGGGGACCCAGGAAGGGGAGGCACAGATACGCAGTATTTT
many	.	TRBV29-1	TRBJ2-1	CSAAPDTYNEQFF	TGCAGCGCAGCCCCTGATACTTACAATGAGCAGTTCTTC